This is a list of T cell receptor beta chains from one sample in a study of graft-versus-host responses after intestinal transplantation. No antigen has been assigned to these receptors. Method: immunoSEQ multiplex PCR; TCRdb's copy keeps in-frame clones and lacks some. The table lists about 120,000 clones, 90% to 95% of them singletons, with approximately 0.11% in the top ten. This sample comprised unstimulated CD4+ T cells sorted from spleen or lymph node cells, obtained before intestinal transplant. These receptors were obtained from a human donor who received an intestinal transplant. Both conserved end residues are part of each CDR3. D genes are given only for firm matches. Size values are once, few and many counts, or a class for expanded clones, and some rows have none.

D gene,V gene,J gene,clone size,CDR3 DNA,CDR3 protein
.,TRBV7-3,TRBJ2-3,.,TGTGCCAGCACCGCCGCGGGCGCGAATACGCAGTATTTT,CASTAAGANTQYF
.,TRBV11-2,TRBJ1-2,once,TGTGCCAGCAGCTTAGAAGGAGCTGGCTACACCTTC,CASSLEGAGYTF
TRBD2,TRBV7-9,TRBJ2-7,.,TGTGCCAGCAGCTTAGCAGGGCGGGAGGCCTACGAGCAGTACTTC,CASSLAGREAYEQYF
.,TRBV5-8,TRBJ1-2,.,TGTGCCAGCAGCCCCCCCGGGATCAGGGCCTATGGCTACACCTTC,CASSPPGIRAYGYTF
.,TRBV5-8,TRBJ2-5,.,TGTGCCAGCAGCCAGTGGGAGGGGACATGGGGACAGGAGTTCCAAGAGACCCAGTACTTC,CASSQWEGTWGQEFQETQYF
TRBD2,TRBV6-1,TRBJ2-7,.,TGTGCCAGCAGAACCCTTGGGGGAGGGCCACACGAGCAGTACTTC,CASRTLGGGPHEQYF
.,TRBV7-6,TRBJ2-1,.,TGTGCCAGCAGCTCTAGGGAGAGCAATGAGCAGTTCTTC,CASSSRESNEQFF
TRBD1,TRBV5-1,TRBJ2-4,few,TGCGCCAGCAGCTCAGGGGGCGCCAAAAACATTCAGTACTTC,CASSSGGAKNIQYF
TRBD1,TRBV2,TRBJ2-7,.,TGTGCCAGCGGTGACAGGGGGGTATGGGAGTCCTACGAGCAGTACTTC,CASGDRGVWESYEQYF
TRBD1,TRBV27,TRBJ1-2,once,TGTGCCAGCAGTTTAACCCGGGACAGCTATGGCTACACCTTC,CASSLTRDSYGYTF
.,TRBV2,TRBJ1-5,.,TGTGCCAGCATTCAGGAGGGCAGTCAGCCCCAGCATTTT,CASIQEGSQPQHF
TRBD2,TRBV10-3,TRBJ2-7,once,TGTGCCATCAGTATTGGGCTAGCGGCCTACGAGCAGTACTTC,CAISIGLAAYEQYF
TRBD1,TRBV18,TRBJ2-7,once,TGTGCCAGCTCACCATCCACCGGACAGGGCTCCTACGAGCAGTACTTC,CASSPSTGQGSYEQYF
TRBD2,TRBV30,TRBJ2-5,.,TGTGCCTGGAGTGGAAGGACTAGCGGATTTCTCGGGACCCAGTACTTC,CAWSGRTSGFLGTQYF
.,TRBV5-1,TRBJ2-1,.,TGCGCCAGCAGCTTGGCCGTAAGTTTCTCCTACAATGAGCAGTTCTTC,CASSLAVSFSYNEQFF
.,TRBV28,TRBJ2-5,.,TGTGCCAGCAGGGGCCCAGGCGGGAAGACCCAGTACTTC,CASRGPGGKTQYF
TRBD1,TRBV6-6,TRBJ1-5,.,TGTGCCAGCCAACAGGGGCCTAGCAATCAGCCCCAGCATTTT,CASQQGPSNQPQHF
TRBD1,TRBV6-8,TRBJ1-5,.,TGTGCCAGCAGTTCCGGACAGGGGGCAGGTCAGCCCCAGCATTTT,CASSSGQGAGQPQHF
.,TRBV11-3,TRBJ1-1,.,TGTGCCAGCAGCTTAGATGAGGGACCGGCTTTCTTT,CASSLDEGPAFF
.,TRBV6-6,TRBJ2-2,once,TGTGCCAGCACCCCCACCGGGGAGCTGTTTTTT,CASTPTGELFF
TRBD1,TRBV5-8,TRBJ1-4,few,TGTGCCAGCAGCTTGGCTTACCCGGGACAGGGGACTGAAAAACTGTTTTTT,CASSLAYPGQGTEKLFF
.,TRBV4-1,TRBJ2-7,.,TGCGCCAGCAGCCAAGAAGTCCAGGGAGGCGAGCAGTACTTC,CASSQEVQGGEQYF
.,TRBV6-1,TRBJ2-3,once,TGTGCCAGCAGCGGACAGCTCCCAGGCACAGATACGCAGTATTTT,CASSGQLPGTDTQYF
.,TRBV29-1,TRBJ2-5,.,TGCAGCGTTGAAGAGAGGCTGGTCCAGGAGACCCAGTACTTC,CSVEERLVQETQYF
TRBD2,TRBV12-5,TRBJ2-1,.,TGTGCTAGTGGTTTGGGACTAGCGGGACCTCCGGATGAGCAGTTCTTC,CASGLGLAGPPDEQFF
TRBD2,TRBV10-2,TRBJ2-1,.,TGCGCCAGCAGTGTCGCTAGCGGGAGGGCCGGTGAGCAGTTCTTC,CASSVASGRAGEQFF